The clone carrying this T cell receptor (beta chain) has at least ten counts. Its target is not known. TCRdb re-analysed the multiplex PCR reads in MiXCR, keeping a single row per CDR3 protein. In the table there are approximately 200,000 distinct CDR3 sequences, roughly 31% of which are singletons. The data stem from a study of breast tumors, draining lymph nodes, adjacent tissues. Study-wide results and caveats: That most tumor T cells come from lymph nodes remained unproven. Findings are consistent with lymph node origin and intratumoral expansion of most tumor T cells. Tumors had less TCR diversity than lymph nodes, more than nontumor tissue.

Breast cancer patients provided tissue from their axillary draining lymph nodes. Germline assignment: CDR1 LNHNV and CDR2 YYDKDF (reference sequence). Trimming left V 4 bases short and J 3 bases short, with 10 bases between. The CDR3 extends over 14 amino acids. The V call is TRBV15, the J call TRBJ1-5; no firm D call. The receptor was derived from a female donor with breast cancer. Some clones in this sample may be carry-over from other donors' samples. The source material was axillary lymph node tissue. Written as DNA, the CDR3 is TGTGCCACCAGCATCTCATCGCTCAATCAGCCCCAGCATTTT. This sequence encodes CATSISSLNQPQHF.